This entry lists 32 T cell receptor beta chains sequenced from one sample in a study of blood T cell repertoires in COVID-19. Data came from immunoSEQ multiplex PCR; TCRdb stores just in-frame clones and leaves some out. The top ten hold roughly 5.1% of the sample, which has 90,000 to 100,000 clones, about nine tenths seen once. Sequencing was performed on peripheral blood. These TCRs come from a man aged 55-75 years with COVID-19, enrolled during active disease.

The chain employs TRBV10-1 and TRBJ2-3; D is unresolved. Germline V gene data show CDR1 as WNHNN and CDR2 as SYGVQD (reference sequence). Trimming removed 4 bases from V and 3 bases from J, with 8 bases in between. This CDR3 contains 13 residues. The chain's CDR3 is CASSVERTDTQYF. The CDR3, as DNA: TGCGCCAGCAGTGTAGAGAGAACAGATACGCAGTATTTT.

The genes are TRBV3-1 (or the pseudogene TRBV3-2) and TRBJ1-6; no reliable D call. In germline, CDR1 is LGHDT, CDR2 YNNKEL (reference sequence). The CDR3 has 18 amino acids. Trimming pared 2 bases from V and 6 bases from J, leaving 20 bases between. The CDR3 loop is CASSQTCRRRMANSPLHF. CDR3 bases: TGTGCCAGCAGCCAAACCTGTCGGAGGAGAATGGCTAATTCACCCCTCCACTTT.

The V call is TRBV28, the J call TRBJ1-4; 7 nucleotides line up with TRBD1. V trimming: 3 bases; J trimming: 5 bases; junction bases outside the gene matches: 9. Germline CDR1 and CDR2: MDHEN and SYDVKM. This CDR3 comprises 16 residues. In DNA, the CDR3 is TGTGCCAGCAGTTTCCGGGACAGTGCGGCGAATGAAAAACTGTTTTTT. Encoded protein: CASSFRDSAANEKLFF.

This CDR3 is CAIMGAAGDDYNEQFF. The CDR3 DNA is TGTGCCATTATGGGGGCGGCGGGAGATGACTACAATGAGCAGTTCTTC. The chain employs TRBV6-4 and TRBJ2-1; D is perhaps TRBD2 (7 bases). The CDR3 is 16 amino acids. The V gene lost 10 bases and the J gene lost 3 bases, with 22 bases spanning the gap. Germline V gene sequence: CDR1 MRHNA, CDR2 SNTAGT.

This clone appeared once. This chain connects TRBV18 to TRBJ1-1; 8 bases line up with TRBD1. The V gene end was trimmed by 3 bases and the J gene end by 5 bases; junction bases not matched to a gene: 5. Germline V CDR1 and CDR2: KGHSH, LQKENI. CDR3 length equals 14 residues. CDR3 bases: TGTGCCAGCTCACCCCAGGGGGCTTGGACTGAAGCTTTCTTT. It is translated as CASSPQGAWTEAFF.

This chain joins TRBV29-1 and TRBJ1-1, with D possibly being TRBD1 (5 bases). Trimming removed 7 bases at V and 1 base at J, with 10 bases between. Per the germline V gene, CDR1 is SQVTM and CDR2 is ANQGSEA. This CDR3 spans 12 amino acids. DNA for the CDR3: TGCAGCGGACAAACAGGGAACACTGAAGCTTTCTTT. Amino acids: CSGQTGNTEAFF.

V usage is TRBV11-2 and J usage is TRBJ1-5, with a weak D call TRBD1 (6 bases). Deletions cut 5 bases from V and 3 bases from J, with 14 bases between. The CDR3 has 15 amino acids. The germline gives CDR1 SGHAT, CDR2 FQNNGV. The CDR3 spells CASSQRGGVNQPQHF. CDR3 sequence (DNA): TGTGCCAGCAGCCAAAGGGGGGGAGTCAATCAGCCCCAGCATTTT. The full variable domain, completed using reference TRBV11-2 and TRBJ1-5, is EAGVAQSPRYKIIEKRQSVAFWCNPISGHATLYWYQQILGQGPKLLIQFQNNGVVDDSQLPKDRFSAERLKGVDSTLKIQPAKLEDSAVYLCASSQRGGVNQPQHFGDGTRLSIL.

The chain couples TRBV3-1 (or the pseudogene TRBV3-2) to TRBJ2-1; D gene uncertain. Trimming left V 0 bases short and J 4 bases short, with 13 bases between. CDR1 is LGHDT, CDR2 YNNKEL, per germline (reference sequence). The CDR3 sequence is 16 residues long. CDR3 bases: TGTGCCAGCAGCCAAGAAACTCAAATCTCTTACAATGAGCAGTTCTTC. Protein: CASSQETQISYNEQFF.

V and J are TRBV28 and TRBJ1-2, with 11 bases that match TRBD1. CDR3 length equals 17 residues. In germline, CDR1 is MDHEN, CDR2 SYDVKM. V shed 3 bases, J shed 1 base, and the junction held 7 bases outside the gene matches. The CDR3 sequence is CASSFRDRGEGNYGYTF. CDR3 coding DNA: TGTGCCAGCAGTTTCCGGGACAGGGGGGAAGGTAACTATGGCTACACCTTC.

This clone occurred a few times. J is TRBJ2-1 and V is TRBV11-2; 7 bases fit TRBD2. V lost 5 bases, J lost 4 bases, and 8 bases stayed unmatched. The CDR3 runs 15 residues. In germline, CDR1 is SGHAT, CDR2 FQNNGV. The CDR3 nucleotides read TGTGCCAGCAGCCCGACCGGGCGGGAGTACAATGAGCAGTTCTTC. It translates to CASSPTGREYNEQFF. Looking up the rest from reference TRBV11-2 and TRBJ2-1 gives the full variable domain: EAGVAQSPRYKIIEKRQSVAFWCNPISGHATLYWYQQILGQGPKLLIQFQNNGVVDDSQLPKDRFSAERLKGVDSTLKIQPAKLEDSAVYLCASSPTGREYNEQFFGPGTRLTVL.

In DNA form, the CDR3 reads TGCGCCAGCAGCTTGACAGGGGCCCTGAACACTGAAGCTTTCTTT. Its protein is CASSLTGALNTEAFF. V and J are TRBV5-1 and TRBJ1-1; the match to TRBD1 covers 7 bases. The CDR3 is 15 residues long. Germline CDR1 and CDR2: SGHRS and YFSETQ. V dropped 1 base and J dropped 0; count of bases not matched to a gene: 3.

This sequence joins TRBV4-3 and TRBJ2-1, with 7 bases identical to TRBD2. The CDR3 length is 17 residues. The V gene's germline CDR1 is LGHNA and CDR2 YSLEER. After removal of 1 base from V and 7 bases from J, the junction contained 13 bases not matched to a gene. This CDR3 is CASSQGGAERGGNEQFF. The CDR3 nucleotides read TGCGCCAGCAGCCAAGGAGGGGCAGAGCGGGGTGGGAATGAGCAGTTCTTC.

This clone was recorded only once. CDR3 loop: CASRGGSNTGELFF. Here the CDR3 DNA reads TGTGCCAGCAGGGGAGGGTCGAACACCGGGGAGCTGTTTTTT. This chain uses TRBV27 with TRBJ2-2; 7 bases fit TRBD2. There are 14 residues in the CDR3. Unmatched junction bases numbered 1, after V lost 6 bases and J lost 0 bases. Germline CDR1 reads MNHEY; CDR2 reads SMNVEV (reference sequence).

The rearrangement uses TRBV7-9 and TRBJ2-1, with a possible D match to TRBD2 (6 bases). There are 16 residues in the CDR3. Trimming cost V 7 bases and J 3 bases, with 19 bases left between them. CDR1 SEHNR and CDR2 FQNEAQ come from the germline V gene (reference sequence). The CDR3 here is CASTIAVGDLYNEQFF. Here the CDR3 DNA reads TGTGCCAGCACCATAGCGGTAGGGGATCTCTACAATGAGCAGTTCTTC.

The rearrangement uses TRBV2 and TRBJ2-1; D may be TRBD1 (6 bases). Germline lookup yields CDR1 SNHLY and CDR2 FYNNEI. V was trimmed by 6 bases and J by 7 bases, leaving 22 bases between them. This CDR3 contains 16 residues. This chain's CDR3 is CASRDAQGKRENEQFF. DNA for the CDR3: TGTGCCAGCAGGGACGCACAGGGTAAAAGGGAAAATGAGCAGTTCTTC.

The sample holds one count of this clone. The chain joins TRBV5-1 to TRBJ2-2; perhaps TRBD2 as D (5 bases). Germline loops: CDR1 SGHRS, CDR2 YFSETQ. This CDR3 region has 13 residues. V lost 4 bases and J 3 bases, leaving 7 bases between the germline ends. The CDR3 DNA is TGCGCCAGCAGCCTCGGGGACACCGGGGAGCTGTTTTTT. Protein: CASSLGDTGELFF.

The chain links TRBV5-1 to TRBJ1-2, with D possibly matching TRBD1 (6 bases). Germline V gene data show CDR1 as SGHRS and CDR2 as YFSETQ. There are 14 residues in the CDR3. Trimming took off 2 bases at V and 3 bases at J, with 11 bases between the two ends. This chain's CDR3 is CASSLRGADYGYTF. CDR3 sequence (DNA): TGCGCCAGCAGCTTACGGGGGGCGGACTATGGCTACACCTTC.

The V gene is TRBV30, the J gene TRBJ1-4; 12 nucleotides match TRBD1. V lost 6 bases to trimming and J lost 8 bases; unmatched junction nucleotides: 10. This CDR3 region has 15 residues. The germline V gene has CDR1 GTSNPN and CDR2 SVGIG (reference sequence). Written as DNA, the CDR3 is TGTGCCTGTCCGGGACAGGGGGCGCCGTGGGAAAAACTGTTTTTT. This encodes CACPGQGAPWEKLFF. Combining the CDR3 with reference TRBV30 and TRBJ1-4 gives the whole variable domain SQTIHQWPATLVQPVGSPLSLECTVEGTSNPNLYWYRQAAGRGLQLLFYSVGIGQISSEVPQNLSASRPQDRQFILSSKKLLLSDSGFYLCACPGQGAPWEKLFFGSGTQLSVL.

In regard to this clone: The junction shows a germline mismatch at one end, possibly a read error. The chain couples TRBV19 to TRBJ1-4, with 7 bases aligning to TRBD1. CDR1 LNHDA and CDR2 SQIVND come from the germline V gene (reference sequence). This CDR3 is built from 12 residues. CDR3 region: CASNPRGGEIVF. CDR3 DNA sequence: TGTGCCAGTAACCCTAGAGGGGGCGAAATCGTTTTT.

The genes are TRBV7-9 and TRBJ2-2, with D uncertain. V lost 4 bases, J lost 0 bases, and 6 bases lay in between. CDR3 length: 14 amino acids. Germline lookup yields CDR1 SEHNR and CDR2 FQNEAQ (reference sequence). The CDR3 DNA reads TGTGCCAGCAGCTACCGCGCGAACACCGGGGAGCTGTTTTTT. Its translation: CASSYRANTGELFF.

The chain uses TRBV7-2 and TRBJ2-1, with a possible D match to TRBD2 (7 bases). Germline-derived CDR1 and CDR2 are SGHTA and FQGNSA. V lost 3 bases and J lost 8, with 17 bases in between. The CDR3 is 15 amino acids. This chain's CDR3 is CASSFTGGQFDEQFF. In nucleotides, the CDR3 is TGTGCCAGCAGCTTTACGGGAGGACAGTTTGATGAGCAGTTCTTC.

The J gene is TRBJ2-4, the V gene TRBV6-5; 8 nucleotides agree with TRBD1. Losses at the gene ends were 5 bases for V and 1 base for J; bases not matched to a gene: 4. This CDR3 spans 15 amino acids. CDR1 MNHEY and CDR2 SVGAGI come from the germline V gene. The CDR3 protein is CASSRTGMAKNIQYF. The DNA for the CDR3 is TGTGCCAGCAGTCGGACAGGGATGGCCAAAAACATTCAGTACTTC.

The genes are TRBV28 and TRBJ1-5; D unclear. CDR1 is MDHEN and CDR2 is SYDVKM in the germline V gene. The CDR3 totals 14 residues. Trimming pared 3 bases from V and 7 bases from J, leaving 13 bases between. CDR3 in amino acids: CASSLVGEYQPQHF. The DNA of the CDR3 is TGTGCCAGCAGTTTGGTCGGGGAATACCAGCCCCAGCATTTT.

The rearrangement joins TRBV6-5 to TRBJ1-1; D unresolved. There are 13 residues in the CDR3. Germline CDR1 is MNHEY and CDR2 is SVGAGI. Trimming removed 4 bases at V and 10 bases at J, with 16 bases between. This chain's CDR3 is CASSLQNPSGAFF. In DNA form, the CDR3 reads TGTGCCAGCAGTTTACAGAATCCCTCTGGAGCTTTCTTT.

The chain links TRBV27 to TRBJ1-1, with D perhaps TRBD1 (5 bases). The CDR3 spans 13 residues. V was trimmed by 7 bases and J by 9 bases, leaving 18 bases between them. The germline CDR1 and CDR2 sequences are MNHEY and SMNVEV (reference sequence). The DNA for the CDR3 is TGTGCCAGCACCCCCGGCGCTGGGGGGAAAGCTTTCTTT. This translates into CASTPGAGGKAFF.

The DNA for the CDR3 is TGTGCCAGCAGTTGGGAGGGGCCTGGGGCTTTCTTT. Amino acid sequence: CASSWEGPGAFF. The rearrangement uses TRBV6-2 or TRBV6-3 and TRBJ1-1, with D tentatively TRBD1 (5 bases). V was cut by 4 bases and J by 11 bases, with 14 bases left in between. CDR1 and CDR2 (germline): MNHEY, SVGEGT. The CDR3 is 12 amino acids.

This clone has only one observation. The rearrangement joins TRBV5-6 to TRBJ2-5; 13 bases are shared with TRBD2. V was pared by 4 bases and J by 4 bases, with 7 bases of the junction left unmatched. CDR1 SGHDT and CDR2 YYEEEE come from the germline V gene. This CDR3 is built from 16 residues. The CDR3 sequence: CASSPGLAGARETQYF. The CDR3 DNA follows: TGTGCCAGCAGCCCCGGACTAGCGGGGGCCAGAGAGACCCAGTACTTC.

This chain uses TRBV5-1 with TRBJ2-7; tentative D call: TRBD1 (5 bases). V lost 0 bases and J 0 bases, leaving 7 bases between the germline ends. CDR3 size: 14 residues. Germline lookup yields CDR1 SGHRS and CDR2 YFSETQ. CDR3 residues: CASSLVQGSYEQYF. The CDR3 DNA reads TGCGCCAGCAGCTTGGTCCAGGGCTCCTACGAGCAGTACTTC.

For this clone: A read error may account for a junction end that differs from germline. The genes are TRBV7-9 and TRBJ1-1; D gene ambiguous. This CDR3 is built from 15 residues. Germline V lookup: CDR1 SEHNR, CDR2 FQNEAQ (reference sequence). CDR3 sequence (DNA): TGTGCCAGCAGCGTAGCGGGCGGGCTCGACACTGAAGCTTTCTTT. Its protein is CASSVAGGLDTEAFF.

The V call is TRBV27, the J call TRBJ1-1; maybe TRBD1 (6 bases). The germline V and J ends were trimmed by 2 bases and 4 bases, with 11 bases remaining between them. Germline CDR1 reads MNHEY; CDR2 reads SMNVEV (reference sequence). The CDR3 totals 14 residues. For the CDR3, the DNA is TGTGCCAGCAGTTTAGCGGGAGGGGGCACTGAAGCTTTCTTT. Translation gives CASSLAGGGTEAFF.

In nucleotides, the CDR3 is TGCGCCAGCAGCCCCCGGCGAGGCAGAGAGTATAGTCAGCCCCAGCATTTT. Translated, it gives CASSPRRGREYSQPQHF. The chain links TRBV10-2 to TRBJ1-5, with D unresolved. The CDR3 covers 17 residues. Germline V CDR1 and CDR2: WSHSY, SAAADI. V was shortened by 6 bases and J by 6 bases, with 24 bases between the two germline ends.

The chain combines TRBV19 with TRBJ2-5; D is unclear. CDR1 LNHDA and CDR2 SQIVND come from the germline V gene (reference sequence). This CDR3 region has 15 residues. The ends were cut back, 0 bases at V and 0 bases at J, with 8 bases in the middle. This chain's CDR3 is CASSIDHRYQETQYF. CDR3 coding DNA: TGTGCCAGTAGTATAGATCATAGATACCAAGAGACCCAGTACTTC.